Detailed here is one T cell receptor beta chain. What it recognizes is unknown. The germline V gene encodes CDR1 ENHRY and CDR2 SYGVKD. The CDR3 loop spans 16 amino acids. The junction had 7 bases not matched to a gene; V was cut back by 4 bases and J by 7 bases. This sample is part of a study of cytomegalovirus exposure and HLA in healthy donors. Study-wide results and caveats: In a later analysis, compared with equally common non-associated chains, HLA-associated beta chains were more expanded. In an earlier analysis, most TCR beta V segments were productive about 90% or about 30% of the time.

The PCR made use of 60 Vbeta and 13 Jbeta primers. Measured with immunoSEQ multiplex PCR; TCRdb has only the in-frame clones, and not every one. This table holds a few hundred thousand clones, about four fifths found once. While unrecorded immune exposures were likely, the donors were nominally healthy when sampled. J is TRBJ2-2 and V is TRBV10-3; 12 bases align to TRBD1. Sequencing used PBMCs. The source of this sequence is a girl aged 2 to 10 in good health and CMV-seronegative. The CDR3 nucleotides are TGTGCCATCAGTGGCTCCGGGACAGGGGGCTTCGGGGAGCTGTTTTTT. Amino acids: CAISGSGTGGFGELFF.